This record looks at one T cell receptor (beta chain) sequence and its context. The data were obtained in a study of cytomegalovirus exposure and HLA in healthy donors. The PCR contained 60 Vbeta and 13 Jbeta primers. Assay used: immunoSEQ multiplex PCR; TCRdb lists only in-frame clones, some missing. The profile shows 60,000 to 75,000 clones, roughly 66% of them singletons. Material for sequencing was PBMCs. The sequence was collected from a woman between 50 and 59 years old in good health and CMV-seronegative.

This chain's CDR3 is CASSPPGKRDNEQFF. CDR3 coding DNA: TGTGCCAGCAGCCCCCCGGGGAAGCGTGACAATGAGCAGTTCTTC. The chain joins TRBV7-3 to TRBJ2-1, with D perhaps TRBD2 (5 bases). This CDR3 contains 15 residues. The V end lost 5 bases, the J end lost 5 bases, and 16 bases lay between the germline ends. Germline V gene sequence: CDR1 SGHTA, CDR2 FQGTGA.